Listed here is a single T cell receptor beta chain. After removal of 5 bases from V and 1 base from J, the junction contained 4 bases not matched to a gene. The CDR3 spans 16 residues. Germline CDR1 and CDR2: SGHTA and FQGTGA. This sample was included in a study of PD-L1 blockade in urothelial cancer. Study-level background: Blood analyses occurred 3 weeks (second dose) and 6 weeks post treatment start.

Time point denoted: peripheral blood 6 weeks after treatment start. The data were produced by immunoSEQ multiplex PCR, yet TCRdb's version contains in-frame clones alone and is incomplete. The sample carries some 31,000 clones, under 90% recorded once. The sample in question was PBMCs, obtained around atezolizumab (anti-PD-L1) treatment. The chain has TRBV7-3 and TRBJ2-3; 12 positions agree with TRBD2. This sequence originates from an older man with urothelial cancer. CDR3 DNA sequence: TGTGCCAGCAGCCCATGGACTAGCGGGGGCACAGATACGCAGTATTTT. Translation gives CASSPWTSGGTDTQYF.